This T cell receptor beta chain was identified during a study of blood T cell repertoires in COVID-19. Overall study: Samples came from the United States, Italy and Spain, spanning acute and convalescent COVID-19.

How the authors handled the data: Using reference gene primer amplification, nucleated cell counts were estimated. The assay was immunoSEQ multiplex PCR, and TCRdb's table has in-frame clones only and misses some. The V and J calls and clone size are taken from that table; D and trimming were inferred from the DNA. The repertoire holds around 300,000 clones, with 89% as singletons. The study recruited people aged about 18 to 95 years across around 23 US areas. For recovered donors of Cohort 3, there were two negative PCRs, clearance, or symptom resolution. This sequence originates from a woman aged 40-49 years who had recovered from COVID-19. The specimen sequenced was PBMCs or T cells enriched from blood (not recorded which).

CDR3 coding DNA: TGTGCCAGCCTAGGGGGACGGAACAATGAGCAGTTCTTC. This gives the protein CASLGGRNNEQFF. The chain is built from TRBV19 and TRBJ2-1; TRBD1 might be the D (6 bases). The length of the CDR3 is 13 residues. The V end was cut by 9 bases, the J end by 5 bases, with 14 bases between. Germline CDR1 is LNHDA and CDR2 is SQIVND (reference sequence).